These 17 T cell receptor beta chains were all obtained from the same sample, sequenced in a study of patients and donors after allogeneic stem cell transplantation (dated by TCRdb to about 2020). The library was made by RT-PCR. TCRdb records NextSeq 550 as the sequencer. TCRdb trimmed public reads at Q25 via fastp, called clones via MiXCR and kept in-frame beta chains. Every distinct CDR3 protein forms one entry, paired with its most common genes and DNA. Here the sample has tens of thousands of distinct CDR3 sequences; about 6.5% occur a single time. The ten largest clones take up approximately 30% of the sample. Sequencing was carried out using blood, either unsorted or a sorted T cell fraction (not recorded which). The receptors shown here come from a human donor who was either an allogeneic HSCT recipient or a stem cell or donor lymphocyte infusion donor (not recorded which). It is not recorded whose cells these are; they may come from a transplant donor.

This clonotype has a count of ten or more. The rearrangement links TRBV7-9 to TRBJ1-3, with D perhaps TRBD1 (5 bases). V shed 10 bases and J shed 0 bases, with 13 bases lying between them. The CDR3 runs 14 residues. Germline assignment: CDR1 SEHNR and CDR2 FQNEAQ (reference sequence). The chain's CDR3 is CAIRALVSGNTIYF. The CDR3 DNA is TGTGCCATCAGGGCGCTTGTCTCTGGAAACACCATATATTTT.

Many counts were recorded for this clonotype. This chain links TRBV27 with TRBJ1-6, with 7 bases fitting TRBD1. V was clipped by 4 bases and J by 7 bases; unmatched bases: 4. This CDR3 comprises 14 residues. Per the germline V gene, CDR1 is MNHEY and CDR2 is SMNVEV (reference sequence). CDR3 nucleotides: TGTGCCAGCAGTTGGAGGGGGCTAAATTCACCCCTCCACTTT. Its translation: CASSWRGLNSPLHF.

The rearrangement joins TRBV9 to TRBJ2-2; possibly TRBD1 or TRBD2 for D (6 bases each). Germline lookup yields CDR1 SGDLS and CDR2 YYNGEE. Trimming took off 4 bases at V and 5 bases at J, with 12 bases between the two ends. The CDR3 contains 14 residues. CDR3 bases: TGTGCCAGCAGCCCCGGGGGCGGGACCGGGGAGCTGTTTTTT. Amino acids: CASSPGGGTGELFF. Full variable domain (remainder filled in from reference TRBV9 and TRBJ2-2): DSGVTQTPKHLITATGQRVTLRCSPRSGDLSVYWYQQSLDQGLQFLIQYYNGEERAKGNILERFSAQQFPDLHSELNLSSLELGDSALYFCASSPGGGTGELFFGEGSRLTVL.

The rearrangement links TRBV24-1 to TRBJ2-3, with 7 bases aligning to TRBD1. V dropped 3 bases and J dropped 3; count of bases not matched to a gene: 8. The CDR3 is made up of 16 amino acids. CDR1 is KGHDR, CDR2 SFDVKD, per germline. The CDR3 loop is CATSDLLTGMTDTQYF. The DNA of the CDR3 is TGTGCCACCAGTGATCTCCTGACAGGGATGACAGATACGCAGTATTTT.

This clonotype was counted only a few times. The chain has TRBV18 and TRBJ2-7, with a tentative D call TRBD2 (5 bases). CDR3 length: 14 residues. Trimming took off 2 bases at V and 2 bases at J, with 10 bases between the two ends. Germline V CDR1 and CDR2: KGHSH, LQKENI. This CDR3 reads CASSPASTTYEQYF. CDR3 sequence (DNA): TGTGCCAGCTCACCAGCGTCGACTACCTACGAGCAGTACTTC.

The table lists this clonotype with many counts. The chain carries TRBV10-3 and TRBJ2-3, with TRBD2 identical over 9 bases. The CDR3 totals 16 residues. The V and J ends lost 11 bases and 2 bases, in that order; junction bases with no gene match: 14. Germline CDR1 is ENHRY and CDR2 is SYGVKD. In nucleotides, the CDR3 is TGTGCCGTCTCTTGGACTAGCGAGACTCTCACAGATACGCAGTATTTT. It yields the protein CAVSWTSETLTDTQYF.

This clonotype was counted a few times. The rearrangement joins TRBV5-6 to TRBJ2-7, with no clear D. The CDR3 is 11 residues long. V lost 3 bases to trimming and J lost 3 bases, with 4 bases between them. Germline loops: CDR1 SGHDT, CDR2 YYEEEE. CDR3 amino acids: CASSSFYEQYF. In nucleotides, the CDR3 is TGTGCCAGCAGCTCATTCTACGAGCAGTACTTC. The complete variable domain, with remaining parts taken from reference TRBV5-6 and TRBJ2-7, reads DAGVTQSPTHLIKTRGQQVTLRCSPKSGHDTVSWYQQALGQGPQFIFQYYEEEERQRGNFPDRFSGHQFPNYSSELNVNALLLGDSALYLCASSSFYEQYFGPGTRLTVT.

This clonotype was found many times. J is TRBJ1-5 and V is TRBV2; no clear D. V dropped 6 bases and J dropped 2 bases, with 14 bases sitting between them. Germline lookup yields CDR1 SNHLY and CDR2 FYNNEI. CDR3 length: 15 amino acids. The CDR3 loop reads CASRSPNGGNQPQHF. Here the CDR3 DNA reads TGTGCCAGCAGGTCGCCTAACGGGGGCAATCAGCCCCAGCATTTT.

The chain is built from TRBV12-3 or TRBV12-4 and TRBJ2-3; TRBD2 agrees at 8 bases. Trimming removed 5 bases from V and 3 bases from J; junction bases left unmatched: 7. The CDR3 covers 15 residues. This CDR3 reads CASSRGLVVTDTQYF. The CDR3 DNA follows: TGTGCCAGCAGTAGGGGACTAGTGGTTACAGATACGCAGTATTTT.

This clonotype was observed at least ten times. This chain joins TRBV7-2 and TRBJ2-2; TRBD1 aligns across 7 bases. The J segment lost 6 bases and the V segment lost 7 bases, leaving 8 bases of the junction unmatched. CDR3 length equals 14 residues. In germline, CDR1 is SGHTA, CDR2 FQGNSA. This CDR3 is CASTLRQGAGELFF. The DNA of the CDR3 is TGTGCCAGCACCCTTCGACAGGGAGCCGGGGAGCTGTTTTTT.

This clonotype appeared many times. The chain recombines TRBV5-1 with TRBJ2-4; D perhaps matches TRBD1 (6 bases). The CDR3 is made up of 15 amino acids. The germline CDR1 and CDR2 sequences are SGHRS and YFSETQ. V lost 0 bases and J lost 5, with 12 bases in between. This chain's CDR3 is CASSLVMRTENIQYF. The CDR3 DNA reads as TGCGCCAGCAGCTTGGTGATGAGGACAGAAAACATTCAGTACTTC.

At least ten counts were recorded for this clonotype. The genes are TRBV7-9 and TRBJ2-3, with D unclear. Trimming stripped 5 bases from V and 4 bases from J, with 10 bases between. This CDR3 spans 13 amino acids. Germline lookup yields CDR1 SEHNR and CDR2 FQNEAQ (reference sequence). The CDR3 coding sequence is TGTGCCAGCAGCCCATCCCAGCCAGATACGCAGTATTTT. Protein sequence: CASSPSQPDTQYF. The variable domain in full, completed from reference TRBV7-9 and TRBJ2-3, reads DTGVSQNPRHKITKRGQNVTFRCDPISEHNRLYWYRQTLGQGPEFLTYFQNEAQLEKSRLLSDRFSAERPKGSFSTLEIQRTEQGDSAMYLCASSPSQPDTQYFGPGTRLTVL.

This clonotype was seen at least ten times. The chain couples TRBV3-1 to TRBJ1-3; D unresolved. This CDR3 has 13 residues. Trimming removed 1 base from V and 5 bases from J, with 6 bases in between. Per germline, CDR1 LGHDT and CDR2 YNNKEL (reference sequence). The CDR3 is CASSQGARNTIYF. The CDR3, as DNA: TGTGCCAGCAGCCAAGGGGCGAGAAACACCATATATTTT.

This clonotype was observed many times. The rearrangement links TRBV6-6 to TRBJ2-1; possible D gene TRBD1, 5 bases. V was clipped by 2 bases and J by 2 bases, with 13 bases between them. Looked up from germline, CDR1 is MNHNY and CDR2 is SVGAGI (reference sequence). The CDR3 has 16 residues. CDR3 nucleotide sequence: TGTGCCAGCAGTTACCCCAGGGATGGGGCCTACAATGAGCAGTTCTTC. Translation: CASSYPRDGAYNEQFF.

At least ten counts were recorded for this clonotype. The CDR3 DNA is TGTGCCAGCAGCCCCAGCCCGTCAACTAGCGGGAGGGACAATGAGCAGTTCTTC. It specifies CASSPSPSTSGRDNEQFF. This chain links TRBV6-2 or TRBV6-3 with TRBJ2-1; the match to TRBD2 covers 13 bases. This CDR3 has 18 amino acids. With 6 bases clipped from V and 5 bases from J, the junction kept 13 bases outside the gene matches. Germline CDR1 reads MNHEY; CDR2 reads SVGEGT.

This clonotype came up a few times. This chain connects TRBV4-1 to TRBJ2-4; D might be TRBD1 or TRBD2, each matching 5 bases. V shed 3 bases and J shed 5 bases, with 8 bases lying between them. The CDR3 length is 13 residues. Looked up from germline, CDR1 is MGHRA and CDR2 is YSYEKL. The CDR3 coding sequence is TGCGCCAGCAGCCAGGGACCGGAAAACATTCAGTACTTC. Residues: CASSQGPENIQYF.

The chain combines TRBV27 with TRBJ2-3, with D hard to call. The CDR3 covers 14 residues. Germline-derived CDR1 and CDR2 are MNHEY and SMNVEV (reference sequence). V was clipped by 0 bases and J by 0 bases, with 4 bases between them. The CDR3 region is CASSLSSSTDTQYF. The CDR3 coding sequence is TGTGCCAGCAGTTTATCTAGTAGCACAGATACGCAGTATTTT.